What follows describes a single TCR beta chain. Its antigen is unidentified. The entry originates in a study of identical twins. Study observations and caveats: It was possible that invariant MAIT and iNKT cells partly confounded the zero-insertion analyses. Cord blood's abundant beta clonotypes had fewer insertions, unlike memory repertoires.

Only healthy Caucasians were enrolled as donors. The authors used template switching to add a universal primer site and gave cDNA unique molecular identifiers. Each CDR3 protein is one row after TCRdb ran MiXCR on the 5' RACE reads. The table lists 1.5 million or so distinct CDR3 sequences, around 29% of them singletons. The receptor's source is a newborn girl in good health. Sequenced: cord blood.

The CDR3 nucleotides read TGTGCCAGCAGCCAAGCCCCCCGGGCCCATCTGGATGAGCAGTACTTC. The encoded protein is CASSQAPRAHLDEQYF. The chain uses TRBV3-1 and TRBJ2-5; D gene ambiguous. The CDR3 spans 16 residues. V was pared by 1 base and J by 11 bases, with 23 bases between. CDR1 is LGHDT and CDR2 is YNNKEL in the germline V gene (reference sequence).